This T cell receptor beta chain was captured by sequencing in a study of cytomegalovirus exposure and HLA in healthy donors. The CDR3 runs to 15 residues. Trimming cost V 5 bases and J 2 bases, with 14 bases left between them. Germline CDR1 is SEHNR and CDR2 is FQNEAQ (reference sequence). It was with 60 Vbeta and 13 Jbeta primers that the PCR ran. Data came from immunoSEQ multiplex PCR; TCRdb stores just in-frame clones and leaves some out. The repertoire holds 150,000 to 200,000 clones, roughly 75% seen once, with 4.9% in the top ten. This clone was picked up a small number of times. This sequence was found in a male donor in good health and CMV-seronegative. The sequenced sample was PBMCs. The chain is built from TRBV7-9 and TRBJ2-3, with TRBD2 as a possible D gene (6 bases). The CDR3 sequence is CASSESGTLTDTQYF. DNA of the CDR3: TGTGCCAGCAGCGAGTCCGGGACTCTCACAGATACGCAGTATTTT.